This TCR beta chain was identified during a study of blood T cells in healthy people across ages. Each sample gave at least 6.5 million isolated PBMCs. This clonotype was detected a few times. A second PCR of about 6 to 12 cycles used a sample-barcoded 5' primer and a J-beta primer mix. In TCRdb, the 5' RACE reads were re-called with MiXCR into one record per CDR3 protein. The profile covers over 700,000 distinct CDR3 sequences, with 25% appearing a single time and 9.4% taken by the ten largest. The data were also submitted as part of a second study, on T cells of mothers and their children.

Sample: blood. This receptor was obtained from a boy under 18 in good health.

CDR3 DNA sequence: TGTGCCAGCAGTTCTGGTCCGGTGTACAGGGACCAAGAGACCCAGTACTTC. It specifies CASSSGPVYRDQETQYF. The chain recombines TRBV28 with TRBJ2-5; D may be TRBD1 (6 bases). CDR1 and CDR2 (germline): MDHEN, SYDVKM. Trimming took off 4 bases at V and 0 bases at J, with 18 bases between the two ends. CDR3 size: 17 residues.